These T cell receptor beta chains were read from a single sample in a study of blood T cell repertoires in COVID-19. Some clones are missing from TCRdb's copy, which holds only in-frame ones; the method was immunoSEQ multiplex PCR. The sample has a few hundred thousand clones, 87% seen once. What was sequenced was peripheral blood. The receptor source for this set is a man aged 18 to 30 with active or convalescent COVID-19. The CDR3 runs from the conserved cysteine through the conserved F or W. Fields, in order: D gene, V gene, J gene, clone size, CDR3 DNA, CDR3 protein. D genes are given only for firm matches. Some rows mark clone size as missing; the rest say once, few, many or name a class of expanded clone.

D: TRBD1
V: TRBV7-9
J: TRBJ2-1
size: .
DNA: TGTGCCAGCAGCCCGAAGGGACAGTCCAACTACAATGAGCAGTTCTTC
CDR3: CASSPKGQSNYNEQFF

D: TRBD1
V: TRBV5-6
J: TRBJ2-7
size: .
DNA: TGTGCCAGCAGCCCTCTGGACAGGCAATCCTACGAGCAGTACTTC
CDR3: CASSPLDRQSYEQYF

D: .
V: TRBV2
J: TRBJ1-2
size: .
DNA: TGTGCCAGCAGTGAAGTTCTCGGGCAGGGCAACTATGGCTACACCTTC
CDR3: CASSEVLGQGNYGYTF

D: .
V: TRBV6-5
J: TRBJ2-1
size: few
DNA: TGTGCCAGCAATCCAGGACAGCGCTACAATGAGCAGTTCTTC
CDR3: CASNPGQRYNEQFF

D: .
V: TRBV5-4
J: TRBJ2-7
size: .
DNA: TGTGCCAGCAGCTTGGATTTCGGTTACGAGCAGTACTTC
CDR3: CASSLDFGYEQYF

D: .
V: TRBV7-9
J: TRBJ2-1
size: .
DNA: TGTGCCAGCAGCCTCGGACTCGACTATTACAATGAGCAGTTCTTC
CDR3: CASSLGLDYYNEQFF

D: .
V: TRBV7-9
J: TRBJ2-5
size: .
DNA: TGTGCCAGCAGCTCCCCAATAGTAGACCAAGAGACCCAGTACTTC
CDR3: CASSSPIVDQETQYF

D: .
V: TRBV28
J: TRBJ1-1
size: once
DNA: TGTGCCAGCAATCTCCCAGGGTTCACTGAAGCTTTCTTT
CDR3: CASNLPGFTEAFF

D: TRBD2
V: TRBV29-1
J: TRBJ2-1
size: .
DNA: TGCAGCGTTAAAAGCGGGAGGGCTAATACGCAGTTCTTC
CDR3: CSVKSGRANTQFF

D: TRBD1
V: TRBV19
J: TRBJ1-4
size: .
DNA: TGTGCCAGCCAAGGACAGGGGGCGGAAAAACTGTTTTTT
CDR3: CASQGQGAEKLFF

D: TRBD1
V: TRBV9
J: TRBJ2-3
size: .
DNA: TGTGCCAGCAGCGTAGGAGGGGGCCTTAGCACAGATACGCAGTATTTT
CDR3: CASSVGGGLSTDTQYF

D: .
V: TRBV11-2
J: TRBJ1-6
size: .
DNA: TGTGCCAGCAGCTTTTCCCAAAATAATTCACCCCTCCACTTT
CDR3: CASSFSQNNSPLHF

D: .
V: TRBV9
J: TRBJ1-4
size: .
DNA: TGTGCCAGCAGCGGCCGAGATGAAAAACTGTTTTTT
CDR3: CASSGRDEKLFF

D: TRBD1
V: TRBV18
J: TRBJ2-3
size: .
DNA: TGTGCCAGCTCACCACAGACAGGGGGGGCAGATACGCAGTATTTT
CDR3: CASSPQTGGADTQYF

D: .
V: TRBV19
J: TRBJ1-5
size: .
DNA: TGTGCCAGTAGTATTTACCCGGGTCCTAATCAGCCCCAGCATTTT
CDR3: CASSIYPGPNQPQHF

D: TRBD2
V: TRBV28
J: TRBJ2-3
size: once
DNA: TGTGCCAGCAGTTTGCGGGAGACGGGAGCCGATACGCAGTATTTT
CDR3: CASSLRETGADTQYF

D: TRBD1
V: TRBV6-6
J: TRBJ2-7
size: .
DNA: TGTGCCAGCAGTACAGGGGTCCACGAGCAGTACTTC
CDR3: CASSTGVHEQYF

D: TRBD2
V: TRBV28
J: TRBJ2-7
size: .
DNA: TGTGCCAGCAGTCCCCCGAAAGGAAGCGGGAGCCCCTACGAGCAGTACTTC
CDR3: CASSPPKGSGSPYEQYF

D: .
V: TRBV7-9
J: TRBJ2-7
size: .
DNA: TGTGCCAGCAGTTCACCCGTCGGCCGGGACTCCTACGAGCAGTACTTC
CDR3: CASSSPVGRDSYEQYF

D: .
V: TRBV5-1
J: TRBJ1-1
size: few
DNA: TGCGCCAGCAGCTCGGGACATTGGAACACTGAAGCTTTCTTT
CDR3: CASSSGHWNTEAFF

D: TRBD1
V: TRBV7-6
J: TRBJ2-2
size: .
DNA: TGTGCCAGCAGCTGGGGCGAAGGACAGGGACTCGGGGAGCTGTTTTTT
CDR3: CASSWGEGQGLGELFF

D: TRBD1
V: TRBV23-1
J: TRBJ1-1
size: .
DNA: TGCGCCAGCCCCGAGGACAGGGGGCTCACTGAAGCTTTCTTT
CDR3: CASPEDRGLTEAFF

D: TRBD2
V: TRBV9
J: TRBJ2-3
size: .
DNA: TGTGCCAGCAGCATGGGGACTAGCGGGGTTGGAGATACGCAGTATTTT
CDR3: CASSMGTSGVGDTQYF

D: TRBD1
V: TRBV5-6
J: TRBJ1-1
size: few
DNA: TGTGCCAGCAGCTACGGACAGGTTCTCTGGGCTGAAGCTTTCTTT
CDR3: CASSYGQVLWAEAFF

D: .
V: TRBV5-1
J: TRBJ1-1
size: .
DNA: TGCGCCAGCAGCTTTTTGGGGGCGGCGGAAGCTTTCTTT
CDR3: CASSFLGAAEAFF

D: TRBD1
V: TRBV2
J: TRBJ2-7
size: few
DNA: TGTGCCAGCAGTGGTTCGGACAGGGGGTACGACGAGCAGTACTTC
CDR3: CASSGSDRGYDEQYF

D: .
V: TRBV5-1
J: TRBJ2-1
size: .
DNA: TGCGCCAGCAGAAGGGGCCAGGGTAGTTTGGATGAGCAGTTCTTC
CDR3: CASRRGQGSLDEQFF

D: .
V: TRBV29-1
J: TRBJ1-4
size: .
DNA: TGCAGCGTTGAACCAATGAGTGGGGGGGGATCCGGCGAAAAACTGTTTTTT
CDR3: CSVEPMSGGGSGEKLFF

D: .
V: TRBV10-3
J: TRBJ1-1
size: .
DNA: TGTGCCATCAGAAATACAGGAAACACTGAAGCTTTCTTT
CDR3: CAIRNTGNTEAFF

D: .
V: TRBV27
J: TRBJ2-7
size: .
DNA: TGTGCCAGCAGTTTGTCGGGAAGCCAATACGAGCAGTACTTC
CDR3: CASSLSGSQYEQYF

D: TRBD2
V: TRBV29-1
J: TRBJ2-1
size: .
DNA: TGCAGCGTTGAGGGACTAGCGGTCCTCTCCTACAATGAGCAGTTCTTC
CDR3: CSVEGLAVLSYNEQFF

D: .
V: TRBV6-5
J: TRBJ1-5
size: .
DNA: TGTGCCAGCAGTAGGGCGGACAGCCAGCCCCAGCATTTT
CDR3: CASSRADSQPQHF

D: .
V: TRBV19
J: TRBJ1-2
size: once
DNA: TGTGCCAGTAACCAGGGAACTACTAACTATGGCTACACCTTC
CDR3: CASNQGTTNYGYTF

D: TRBD1
V: TRBV2
J: TRBJ2-1
size: .
DNA: TGTGCCAGCGAAGGGGGGACAGGGACATACTACAATGAGCAGTTCTTC
CDR3: CASEGGTGTYYNEQFF

D: .
V: TRBV4-1
J: TRBJ2-1
size: .
DNA: TGCGCCAGCAGGGATAGCGCATACAATGAGCAGTTCTTC
CDR3: CASRDSAYNEQFF

D: .
V: TRBV7-2
J: TRBJ2-7
size: .
DNA: TGTGCCAGCAGCTTAGACGGCGGGGGCCTCCCCTACGAGCAGTACTTC
CDR3: CASSLDGGGLPYEQYF

D: .
V: TRBV4-1
J: TRBJ1-2
size: .
DNA: TGCGCCAGCAGCCCAACACAGGGATACAACTATGGCTACACCTTC
CDR3: CASSPTQGYNYGYTF

D: TRBD1
V: TRBV19
J: TRBJ2-5
size: .
DNA: TGTGCCAGTAGAGGAGGGACAGGGGCTGGAGAGACCCAGTACTTC
CDR3: CASRGGTGAGETQYF

D: .
V: TRBV7-9
J: TRBJ1-5
size: .
DNA: TGTGCCAGCAGCTCACAGGGAACGAATCAGCCCCAGCATTTT
CDR3: CASSSQGTNQPQHF

D: .
V: TRBV18
J: TRBJ1-1
size: few
DNA: TGTGCCAGCTCACCACCAGGGGGACTGAACACTGAAGCTTTCTTT
CDR3: CASSPPGGLNTEAFF

D: TRBD1
V: TRBV5-8
J: TRBJ1-2
size: .
DNA: TGTGCCAGCAGAGACAGGGCGTTCGGCTACACCTTC
CDR3: CASRDRAFGYTF

D: .
V: TRBV5-1
J: TRBJ1-6
size: once
DNA: TGCGCCAGCAGCTTGGAGGCGGATTCACCCCTCCACTTT
CDR3: CASSLEADSPLHF

D: .
V: TRBV29-1
J: TRBJ2-2
size: few
DNA: TGCAGCGTTGCGTTGGCAGCGAACACCGGGGAGCTGTTTTTT
CDR3: CSVALAANTGELFF

D: .
V: TRBV28
J: TRBJ2-7
size: .
DNA: TGTGCCAGCAGTTTATCCCCTAGTCCTTTAAACGAGCAGTACTTC
CDR3: CASSLSPSPLNEQYF

D: .
V: TRBV19
J: TRBJ1-5
size: .
DNA: TGTGCCAGTAGTAGGGCAGGATATCAGCCCCAGCATTTT
CDR3: CASSRAGYQPQHF

D: .
V: TRBV18
J: TRBJ2-7
size: .
DNA: TGTGCCAGCTCACCAACAGTCCAATCCTACGAGCAGTACTTC
CDR3: CASSPTVQSYEQYF

D: .
V: TRBV2
J: TRBJ2-3
size: once
DNA: TGTGCCAGCGAGCTGGTCACAGATACGCAGTATTTT
CDR3: CASELVTDTQYF

D: TRBD2
V: TRBV7-6
J: TRBJ2-7
size: .
DNA: TGTGCCAGCAGTCATTATCTTGCGGGAGGGCCGAAGGAGCAGTACTTC
CDR3: CASSHYLAGGPKEQYF

D: .
V: TRBV19
J: TRBJ1-1
size: .
DNA: TGTGCCAGTAGTATCAGGGGTACTGAAGCTTTCTTT
CDR3: CASSIRGTEAFF

D: .
V: TRBV11-2
J: TRBJ1-5
size: .
DNA: TGTGCCAGCAGCCTCCAGGGGAACGATCAGCCCCAGCATTTT
CDR3: CASSLQGNDQPQHF

D: .
V: TRBV7-2
J: TRBJ1-5
size: .
DNA: TGTGCCAGCAGCTTAGACAGGTGGGGCAATCAGCCCCAGCATTTT
CDR3: CASSLDRWGNQPQHF

D: .
V: TRBV6-5
J: TRBJ1-1
size: .
DNA: TGTGCCAGCAGTTTTCGTACAGTGAACACTGAAGCTTTCTTT
CDR3: CASSFRTVNTEAFF

D: TRBD2
V: TRBV9
J: TRBJ2-1
size: .
DNA: TGTGCCAGCAGCGTAGGGACTAGCGGGAATGATGAGCAGTTCTTC
CDR3: CASSVGTSGNDEQFF

D: TRBD2
V: TRBV7-6
J: TRBJ2-7
size: .
DNA: TGTGCCAGCAGCTTAAATAAACTAGCGGGTCCTCCATCCTACGAGCAGTACTTC
CDR3: CASSLNKLAGPPSYEQYF

D: .
V: TRBV29-1
J: TRBJ2-1
size: .
DNA: TGCAGCGTTGATGGGAGAATTATCAATGAGCAGTTCTTC
CDR3: CSVDGRIINEQFF

D: TRBD1
V: TRBV11-2
J: TRBJ1-1
size: .
DNA: TGTGCCAGCAGCTCGACAGGGGAGGTTGAAGCTTTCTTT
CDR3: CASSSTGEVEAFF

D: TRBD1
V: TRBV18
J: TRBJ1-2
size: .
DNA: TGTGCCAGCTCACCACCGTTACAGGGGGCAGGCTATGGCTACACCTTC
CDR3: CASSPPLQGAGYGYTF

D: TRBD1
V: TRBV6-5
J: TRBJ2-7
size: .
DNA: TGTGCCAGCAGTTACCCAGGGGGTAGATCCTTGCAGTACTTC
CDR3: CASSYPGGRSLQYF

D: .
V: TRBV5-6
J: TRBJ1-2
size: .
DNA: TGTGCCAGCAGCTTGGACAGTCGGTTCAGTGGCTACACCTTC
CDR3: CASSLDSRFSGYTF